The 18 T cell receptor beta chains below all came from one sample that was sequenced in a study of shared clonotypes between healthy human individuals. Generated by immunoSEQ multiplex PCR, the TCRdb table keeps only in-frame clones and is missing some. The sample lists around 1.9 million clones; 85% to 95% were seen once. The naive CD8 fraction comprised CD45RO-negative cells positively selected for CCR7 and excluded terminally differentiated effector memory CD45RA+ cells. Material: naive CD8+ T cells from PBMCs. These receptors all stem from a man aged 18 to 29 in good health. Some clones in this sample may be carry-over from other donors' samples.

The chain couples TRBV4-1 to TRBJ2-7; D tentatively fits TRBD1 or TRBD2 (5 bases each). V dropped 2 bases and J dropped 3 bases, with 23 bases sitting between them. The CDR3 contains 18 residues. CDR1 is MGHRA and CDR2 is YSYEKL in the germline V gene. CDR3 region: CASSQSPETGTTIYEQYF. The DNA for the CDR3 is TGCGCCAGCAGCCAATCACCAGAAACCGGGACCACTATCTACGAGCAGTACTTC.

In regard to this clone: The junction departs from germline at one end; a sequencing error may be responsible. V and J are TRBV10-3 and TRBJ2-7, with 7 nucleotides matching TRBD1. The germline V gene encodes CDR1 ENHRY and CDR2 SYGVKD. The length of the CDR3 is 11 residues. Here the CDR3 reads CAISQDRAHRF. CDR3 DNA: TGTGCCATCAGCCAAGACAGGGCCCACCGATTC.

This chain links TRBV7-8 with TRBJ1-2; perhaps TRBD1 as D (6 bases). CDR1 is SGHVS and CDR2 is FQNEAQ in the germline V gene. The V end lost 3 bases, the J end lost 8 bases, and 22 bases lay between the germline ends. The CDR3 is 16 amino acids. The CDR3 here is CASSLVFVDRIQGYTF. The CDR3 coding sequence is TGTGCCAGCAGCTTGGTATTTGTTGACAGGATTCAGGGCTACACCTTC.

This clone was counted a single time. This sequence joins TRBV11-2 and TRBJ2-6, with unresolved D. CDR3 length: 12 residues. Germline V gene sequence: CDR1 SGHAT, CDR2 FQNNGV. The V end was cut by 3 bases, the J end by 11 bases, with 8 bases between. Written as DNA, the CDR3 is TGTGCCAGCAGCTTGGCCCGGCACGTCCTGACTTTC. Translation gives CASSLARHVLTF.

The rearrangement joins TRBV7-3 to TRBJ2-1, with 8 bases fitting TRBD2. This CDR3 region has 16 residues. V lost 6 bases and J lost 9; bases outside the gene matches: 16. CDR1 SGHTA and CDR2 FQGTGA come from the germline V gene. CDR3 amino acids: CASRAFGRGDPSEQFF. CDR3 in DNA: TGTGCCAGCAGAGCCTTCGGGAGGGGTGATCCGAGTGAGCAGTTCTTC.

Only one count was recorded for this clone. The genes are TRBV28 and TRBJ2-5; TRBD2 aligns across 7 bases. V was pared by 1 base and J by 2 bases, with 13 bases of the junction left unmatched. The CDR3 runs to 18 residues. The germline V gene has CDR1 MDHEN and CDR2 SYDVKM. The CDR3 DNA is TGTGCCAGCAGTTTATTTGAGGGGCGGGCTAGCGGACAAGAGACCCAGTACTTC. Its translation is CASSLFEGRASGQETQYF.

Here the CDR3 reads CAISRFSGKDEQYF. CDR3 sequence (DNA): TGTGCCATCAGCCGATTTAGCGGGAAGGACGAGCAGTACTTC. The V gene is TRBV10-3, the J gene TRBJ2-7; 8 bases are shared with TRBD2. Trimming cost V 6 bases and J 5 bases; bases outside gene matches: 9. This CDR3 has 14 residues. The germline gives CDR1 ENHRY, CDR2 SYGVKD.

Comments on this clone: Other DNA sequences in the same sample also yield this CDR3. The chain uses TRBV9 and TRBJ2-7; 10 positions agree with TRBD2. With V trimmed by 3 bases and J by 2 bases, 2 bases remained unmatched. Germline loops: CDR1 SGDLS, CDR2 YYNGEE. The CDR3 sequence is 14 residues long. CDR3 in amino acids: CASSGGLAAYEQYF. In DNA, the CDR3 is TGTGCCAGCAGCGGCGGACTAGCGGCCTACGAGCAGTACTTC.

This chain joins TRBV28 and TRBJ1-1; D is unclear. CDR3 size: 12 residues. Trimming removed 4 bases at V and 1 base at J, with 4 bases between. Germline loops: CDR1 MDHEN, CDR2 SYDVKM. The DNA for the CDR3 is TGTGCCAGCAGTTGGAAGAACACTGAAGCTTTCTTT. It is translated as CASSWKNTEAFF. The variable domain in full, completed from reference TRBV28 and TRBJ1-1, reads DVKVTQSSRYLVKRTGEKVFLECVQDMDHENMFWYRQDPGLGLRLIYFSYDVKMKEKGDIPEGYSVSREKKERFSLILESASTNQTSMYLCASSWKNTEAFFGQGTRLTVV.

This chain links TRBV7-8 with TRBJ2-1; TRBD2 matches at 9 bases. The germline CDR1 and CDR2 sequences are SGHVS and FQNEAQ. V trimming: 8 bases; J trimming: 8 bases; junction bases outside the gene matches: 13. The CDR3 is 15 amino acids. CDR3: CASGIRAGGTDEQFF. In DNA, the CDR3 is TGTGCCAGCGGCATCCGGGCGGGAGGGACCGATGAGCAGTTCTTC.

This clone was recorded only once. This chain joins TRBV27 and TRBJ2-1; 12 bases line up with TRBD1. Unmatched junction bases numbered 4, after V lost 3 bases and J lost 10 bases. This CDR3 contains 14 residues. From germline, CDR1 is MNHEY and CDR2 SMNVEV (reference sequence). The CDR3 DNA reads TGTGCCAGCAGTTTGGGACAGGGGGCGAAGGAGCAGTTCTTC. The encoded protein is CASSLGQGAKEQFF.

The rearrangement uses TRBV7-3 and TRBJ2-2; D unclear. From germline, CDR1 is SGHTA and CDR2 FQGTGA. The V gene lost 4 bases and the J gene lost 4 bases, with 4 bases spanning the gap. The CDR3 has 12 amino acids. CDR3 region: CASSSITGELFF. As DNA, the CDR3 is TGTGCCAGCAGCTCCATCACCGGGGAGCTGTTTTTT.

The rearrangement links TRBV5-1 to TRBJ2-7; 11 bases align to TRBD2. CDR1 SGHRS and CDR2 YFSETQ come from the germline V gene. J gave up 3 bases and V 4 bases, and 12 bases lay outside the gene matches. This CDR3 spans 17 amino acids. The CDR3 loop is CASSLGGKTSGIYEQYF. The CDR3 DNA reads TGCGCCAGCAGCCTGGGGGGGAAGACTAGCGGGATCTACGAGCAGTACTTC.

The CDR3 nucleotides read TGTGCCAGCAGCGGGGCCCAGGGGAACTACGAGCAGTACTTC. The encoded protein is CASSGAQGNYEQYF. The chain links TRBV7-9 to TRBJ2-7, with D perhaps matching TRBD1 (6 bases). V was shortened by 5 bases and J by 3 bases, with 14 bases between the two germline ends. This CDR3 has 14 amino acids. Looked up from germline, CDR1 is SEHNR and CDR2 is FQNEAQ (reference sequence). Full variable domain (outside the CDR3, taken from reference TRBV7-9 and TRBJ2-7): DTGVSQNPRHKITKRGQNVTFRCDPISEHNRLYWYRQTLGQGPEFLTYFQNEAQLEKSRLLSDRFSAERPKGSFSTLEIQRTEQGDSAMYLCASSGAQGNYEQYFGPGTRLTVT.

The chain couples TRBV15 to TRBJ1-5; D gene uncertain. V was pared by 4 bases and J by 7 bases, with 20 bases between. The germline gives CDR1 LNHNV, CDR2 YYDKDF (reference sequence). This CDR3 has 16 amino acids. CDR3 sequence: CATSILVPDVEQPQHF. In DNA form, the CDR3 reads TGTGCCACCAGCATTCTGGTTCCGGATGTGGAACAGCCCCAGCATTTT.

The chain has TRBV18 and TRBJ2-3; 9 bases line up with TRBD1. CDR3 length: 17 residues. V lost 4 bases, J lost 4 bases, and 12 bases stayed unmatched. CDR1 is KGHSH and CDR2 is LQKENI in the germline V gene. The CDR3 protein is CASSLTGQGIVPDTQYF. The CDR3 region has the DNA TGTGCCAGCTCACTGACCGGACAGGGGATCGTCCCAGATACGCAGTATTTT.

This rearrangement joins TRBV7-9 to TRBJ2-5; D possibly uses TRBD1 or TRBD2 (5 bases each). V shed 3 bases and J shed 3 bases, with 23 bases lying between them. The germline CDR1 and CDR2 sequences are SEHNR and FQNEAQ (reference sequence). This CDR3 is 18 amino acids long. CDR3 coding DNA: TGTGCCAGCAGCTTTGGTATATATTTCGAGGGGATAAAAGAGACCCAGTACTTC. The encoded protein is CASSFGIYFEGIKETQYF.

For this clone: This sample includes further DNA sequences coding for the same CDR3. V is TRBV9 and J is TRBJ2-2; 7 bases match TRBD1. CDR1 is SGDLS, CDR2 YYNGEE, per germline. The CDR3 is 13 amino acids. V trimming: 4 bases; J trimming: 6 bases; junction bases outside the gene matches: 3. The CDR3 nucleotides read TGTGCCAGCAGCCCTACAGGGGCCGGGGAGCTGTTTTTT. Translating gives CASSPTGAGELFF.